This paragraph covers one T cell receptor beta chain sequence. The antigen remains undetermined. The entry originates in a study of glioma-infiltrating T cells after dendritic cell vaccination. Findings and limits, study-wide: Only a small number of patients had complete blood and tumor samples. TCR clonality showed no direct relationship with survival.

This CDR3 contains 16 residues. CDR1 is MNHEY, CDR2 SMNVEV, per germline (reference sequence). Trimming took off 5 bases at V and 1 base at J, with 14 bases between the two ends. Profiling relied on immunoSEQ multiplex PCR, and the TCRdb table lists in-frame clones only, not all of them. The repertoire consists of approximately 90,000 clones, with around four fifths occurring once and the leading ten covering 2.1%. Time point described: after dendritic cell vaccination, including at tumor progression/relapse. The chain links TRBV27 to TRBJ2-2, with D perhaps matching TRBD2 (6 bases). This clonotype was sampled from a human donor with glioblastoma. Sequenced here: blood, sampled after dendritic cell vaccination. The DNA of the CDR3 is TGTGCCAGCAGTCACCAGACGGGGGTGAACACCGGGGAGCTGTTTTTT. Its translation is CASSHQTGVNTGELFF.